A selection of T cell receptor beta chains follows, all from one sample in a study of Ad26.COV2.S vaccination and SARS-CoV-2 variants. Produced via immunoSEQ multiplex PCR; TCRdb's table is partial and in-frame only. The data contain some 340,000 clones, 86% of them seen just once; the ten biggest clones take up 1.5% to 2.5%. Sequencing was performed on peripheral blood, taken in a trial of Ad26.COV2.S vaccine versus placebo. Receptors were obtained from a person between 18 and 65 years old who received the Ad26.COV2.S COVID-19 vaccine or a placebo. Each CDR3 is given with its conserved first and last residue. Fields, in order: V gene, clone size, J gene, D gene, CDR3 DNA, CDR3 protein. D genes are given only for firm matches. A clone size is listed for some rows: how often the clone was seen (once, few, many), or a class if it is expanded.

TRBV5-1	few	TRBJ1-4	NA	TGCGCCAGCAGCTTGGAGGGGGGGCTGAATGAAAAACTGTTTTTT	CASSLEGGLNEKLFF
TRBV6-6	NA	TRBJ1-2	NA	TGTGCCAGCAGTTATGGAGGGGCCCAGTATGGCTACACCTTC	CASSYGGAQYGYTF
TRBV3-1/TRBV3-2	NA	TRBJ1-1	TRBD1	TGTGCCAGCAGCCAAGTTTGGGGACAGGGGGCCGGCACTGAAGCTTTCTTT	CASSQVWGQGAGTEAFF
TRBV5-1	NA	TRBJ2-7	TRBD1	TGCGCCAGCAGCCCCGACTCCGGGACAGGGGGCAACTACGAGCAGTACTTC	CASSPDSGTGGNYEQYF
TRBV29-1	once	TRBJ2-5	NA	TGCAGCGGAAACCTCCAAGAGACCCAGTACTTC	CSGNLQETQYF
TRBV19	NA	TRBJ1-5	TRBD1	TGTGCCAGTAGTTGGACAGGGGGAGGCAATCAGCCCCAGCATTTT	CASSWTGGGNQPQHF
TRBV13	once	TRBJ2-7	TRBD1	TGTGCCAGCAGCTTTGAGGGACAGGGTGGCGAGCAGTACTTC	CASSFEGQGGEQYF
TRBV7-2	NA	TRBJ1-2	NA	TGTGCCAGCAGCTTACAGGGGTATAACTATGGCTACACCTTC	CASSLQGYNYGYTF
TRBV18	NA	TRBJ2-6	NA	TGTGCCAGCTCACGGACAAATGCACCCTCTGGGGCCAACGTCCTGACTTTC	CASSRTNAPSGANVLTF
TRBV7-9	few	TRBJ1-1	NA	TGTGCCAGCAGCTTAGGGCAGAACACTGAAGCTTTCTTT	CASSLGQNTEAFF
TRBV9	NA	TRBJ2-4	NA	TGTGCCAGCAGCGTAGGAGTCAGCGAGGCCAAAAACATTCAGTACTTC	CASSVGVSEAKNIQYF
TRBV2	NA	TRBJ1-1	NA	TGTGCCAGCAGTGTTCGGGGGAGCACTGAAGCTTTCTTT	CASSVRGSTEAFF
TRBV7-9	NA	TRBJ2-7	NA	TGTGCCAGCAGCTCCTTAAGGTCCGGCAAGTACTTC	CASSSLRSGKYF
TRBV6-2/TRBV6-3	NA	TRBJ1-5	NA	TGTGCCAGCAGTCGGTCGGGGGTCCAGCCCCAGCATTTT	CASSRSGVQPQHF
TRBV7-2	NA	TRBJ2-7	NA	TGTGCCAGCAGCTTAGAGGCAGGGTCGGGGGAGCAGTACTTC	CASSLEAGSGEQYF
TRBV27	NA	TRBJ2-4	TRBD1	TGTGCCAGCAGTTTGAGGGGGCCTTTCGGCATTCAGTACTTC	CASSLRGPFGIQYF
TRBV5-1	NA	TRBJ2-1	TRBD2	TGCGCCAGCAGCCAACTGGGACTAGCGGGGGGCAATGAGCAGTTCTTC	CASSQLGLAGGNEQFF
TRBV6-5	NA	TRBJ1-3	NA	TGTGCCAGCAGTTCAGCAGTTTCCGGAAACACCATATATTTT	CASSSAVSGNTIYF
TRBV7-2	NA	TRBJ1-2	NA	TGTGCCAGCAGCTTGGGACACCCGGCGGGGGGCTACACCTTC	CASSLGHPAGGYTF
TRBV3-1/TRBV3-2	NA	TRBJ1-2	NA	TGTGCCAGCAGCCAAGGGCGGGGAAGGAACTATGGCTACACCTTC	CASSQGRGRNYGYTF
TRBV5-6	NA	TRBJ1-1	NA	TGTGCCAGCAGCTTAGGGGCCCGAATGAACACTGAAGCTTTCTTT	CASSLGARMNTEAFF
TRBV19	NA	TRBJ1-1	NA	TGTGCCAGTAGTATAGCGACCTCTGAAGCTTTCTTT	CASSIATSEAFF
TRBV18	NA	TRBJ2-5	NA	TGTGCCAGCTCACCACCGTCAGCAGGGAAAGAAGAGACCCAGTACTTC	CASSPPSAGKEETQYF
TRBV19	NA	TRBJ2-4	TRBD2	TGTGCCAGTAGCGAGGGACTAGCCCGGAACATTCAGTACTTC	CASSEGLARNIQYF
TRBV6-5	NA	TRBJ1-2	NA	TGTGCCAGCAGGCCCGGTCGTTCATATGGCTACACCTTC	CASRPGRSYGYTF
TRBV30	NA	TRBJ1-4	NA	TGTGCCTGGAGTCCTGGGGGGTTTGCTAATGAAAAACTGTTTTTT	CAWSPGGFANEKLFF
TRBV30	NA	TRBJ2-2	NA	TGTGCCTGGAGTAAAGGGGGACGGTCGAACACCGGGGAGCTGTTTTTT	CAWSKGGRSNTGELFF